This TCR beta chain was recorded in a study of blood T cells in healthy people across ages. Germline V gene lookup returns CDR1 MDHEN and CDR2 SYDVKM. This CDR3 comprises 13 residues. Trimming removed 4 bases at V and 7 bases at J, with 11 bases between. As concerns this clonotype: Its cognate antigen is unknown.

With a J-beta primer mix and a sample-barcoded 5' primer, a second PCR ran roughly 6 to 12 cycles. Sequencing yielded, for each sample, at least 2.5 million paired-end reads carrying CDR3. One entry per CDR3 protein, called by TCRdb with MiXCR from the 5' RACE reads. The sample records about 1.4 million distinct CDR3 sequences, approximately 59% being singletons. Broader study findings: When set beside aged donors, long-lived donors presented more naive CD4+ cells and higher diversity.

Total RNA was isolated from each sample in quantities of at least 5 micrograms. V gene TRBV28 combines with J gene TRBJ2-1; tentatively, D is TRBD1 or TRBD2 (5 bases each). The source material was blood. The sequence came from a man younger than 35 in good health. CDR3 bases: TGTGCCAGCAGTTGGGGGAAGAAGAATGAGCAGTTCTTC. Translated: CASSWGKKNEQFF.